The 4 T cell receptor beta chains given below trace back to one sample, sequenced in a study of blood T cell repertoires in COVID-19. Only in-frame clones appear in the TCRdb table, and some are missing; sequencing was by immunoSEQ multiplex PCR. The sample holds about 62,000 clones, more than 80% seen once. Sequencing was done on a sample of peripheral blood. The receptors shown here come from a woman aged 60-75 years with COVID-19, enrolled during active disease.

The V call is TRBV19, the J call TRBJ1-4; D not resolved. Trimming pared 7 bases from V and 7 bases from J, leaving 13 bases between. The CDR3 consists of 13 residues. The germline V gene has CDR1 LNHDA and CDR2 SQIVND (reference sequence). CDR3 sequence (DNA): TGTGCCAGTAAGGGCTTCGGAGGTGAAAAACTGTTTTTT. The encoded protein is CASKGFGGEKLFF. Full variable domain (outside the CDR3, taken from reference TRBV19 and TRBJ1-4): DGGITQSPKYLFRKEGQNVTLSCEQNLNHDAMYWYRQDPGQGLRLIYYSQIVNDFQKGDIAEGYSVSREKKESFPLTVTSAQKNPTAFYLCASKGFGGEKLFFGSGTQLSVL.

As to this clone: Relative to the germline gene, one junction end is altered; a read error may explain this. The J gene is TRBJ2-7, the V gene TRBV7-8, with 10 bases lining up with TRBD2. CDR1 and CDR2 (germline): SGHVS, FQNEAQ. The CDR3 covers 13 residues. The CDR3 nucleotides are TGTGCCAGCAGCACCGGGGGACTAGCGCGATATGAGTTC. Translation: CASSTGGLARYEF.

This chain connects TRBV4-3 to TRBJ2-7; a possible D gene is TRBD2 (7 bases). Germline V lookup: CDR1 LGHNA, CDR2 YSLEER. The CDR3 extends over 14 amino acids. V was shortened by 4 bases and J by 4 bases, with 14 bases between the two germline ends. The CDR3 loop reads CASSRVGGEYEQYF. Written as DNA, the CDR3 is TGCGCCAGCAGCCGAGTAGGGGGGGAGTACGAGCAGTACTTC.

This clone was recorded once. The rearrangement uses TRBV6-5 and TRBJ2-1; D ambiguous. Germline V gene sequence: CDR1 MNHEY, CDR2 SVGAGI. Between the trimmed V and J ends, which lost 7 bases and 0 bases, there was a span of 10 bases. There are 14 residues in the CDR3. The CDR3 protein is CASILESSYNEQFF. DNA of the CDR3: TGTGCCAGCATATTGGAGAGCTCCTACAATGAGCAGTTCTTC.